Listed below are T cell receptor beta chains from one sample, sequenced in a study of blood T cell repertoires in COVID-19. Here immunoSEQ multiplex PCR was the method, and the copy in TCRdb shows in-frame clones only, minus some. The repertoire holds approximately 400,000 clones, 70% to 90% seen once, with roughly 1.2% in the top ten. The sequenced sample consisted of PBMCs or T cells enriched from blood (not recorded which). The source of these receptors is a woman between 18 and 29 years old who had recovered from COVID-19. The CDR3 runs from the conserved cysteine through the conserved F or W. The order of the fields is J gene, D gene, V gene, clone size, CDR3 DNA, CDR3 protein. A D gene is named only where the DNA matches it firmly. Clone size is not always given. Where it is, it says once, few, many or a class for expanded clones.

j_call: TRBJ2-3; d_call: -; v_call: TRBV5-1; clone_size: -; cdr3_nt: TGCGCCAGCAGCGTGGCCCGAGGAGGAGCAGATACGCAGTATTTT; cdr3_aa: CASSVARGGADTQYF
j_call: TRBJ2-6; d_call: -; v_call: TRBV9; clone_size: -; cdr3_nt: TGTGCCAGCAGCACCCAGGGATCTGGGGCCAACGTCCTGACTTTC; cdr3_aa: CASSTQGSGANVLTF
j_call: TRBJ1-2; d_call: TRBD1; v_call: TRBV29-1; clone_size: -; cdr3_nt: TGCAGCGTTGACCCCTATGACAGGGATAATTTCTTGGGCTACACCTTC; cdr3_aa: CSVDPYDRDNFLGYTF
j_call: TRBJ1-4; d_call: -; v_call: TRBV5-1; clone_size: -; cdr3_nt: TGCGCCAGCAGCACGGGACACCCTAATGAAAAACTGTTTTTT; cdr3_aa: CASSTGHPNEKLFF
j_call: TRBJ1-6; d_call: TRBD1; v_call: TRBV29-1; clone_size: once; cdr3_nt: TGCAGCGTCGGACAGGGGAATAATTCACCCCTCCACTTT; cdr3_aa: CSVGQGNNSPLHF
j_call: TRBJ2-7; d_call: -; v_call: TRBV20-1; clone_size: -; cdr3_nt: TGCAGTGCAACTAGATACCACGAGCAGTACTTC; cdr3_aa: CSATRYHEQYF
j_call: TRBJ2-2; d_call: -; v_call: TRBV7-3; clone_size: -; cdr3_nt: TGTGCCAGCAGCTTAGTTCCCAGCGGGAACACCGGGGAGCTGTTTTTT; cdr3_aa: CASSLVPSGNTGELFF
j_call: TRBJ1-2; d_call: TRBD1; v_call: TRBV6-6; clone_size: -; cdr3_nt: TGTGCCAGCAGTACCGGGACAGGGGGCCGCGAGTTC; cdr3_aa: CASSTGTGGREF
j_call: TRBJ1-2; d_call: TRBD1; v_call: TRBV15; clone_size: few; cdr3_nt: TGTGCCACCAGCAGAGGAGTTGGGACAGATATCAACTATGGCTACACCTTC; cdr3_aa: CATSRGVGTDINYGYTF
j_call: TRBJ1-1; d_call: -; v_call: TRBV10-3; clone_size: once; cdr3_nt: TGTGCCATCAGTCTCGGGGAAGTAACTGAAGCTTTCTTT; cdr3_aa: CAISLGEVTEAFF
j_call: TRBJ2-7; d_call: -; v_call: TRBV28; clone_size: -; cdr3_nt: TGTGCCAGCAGTTTAGTGCGAGGATCCGAGCAGTACTTC; cdr3_aa: CASSLVRGSEQYF
j_call: TRBJ2-3; d_call: -; v_call: TRBV20-1; clone_size: -; cdr3_nt: TGCAGTGCTAGTTCACAGGGAGCAGATACGCAGTATTTT; cdr3_aa: CSASSQGADTQYF
j_call: TRBJ1-4; d_call: -; v_call: TRBV11-2; clone_size: -; cdr3_nt: TGTGCCAGCAGCTTTCTGGGCAAACTGTTTTTT; cdr3_aa: CASSFLGKLFF
j_call: TRBJ1-1; d_call: -; v_call: TRBV4-1; clone_size: -; cdr3_nt: TGCGCCAGCAGCCGGGCCAAGGACACTGAAGCTTTCTTT; cdr3_aa: CASSRAKDTEAFF
j_call: TRBJ2-5; d_call: TRBD2; v_call: TRBV11-2; clone_size: -; cdr3_nt: TGTGCCAGCAGCTTAGCGGGAGGGCCCCTGGGGGGGCAAGAGACCCAGTACTTC; cdr3_aa: CASSLAGGPLGGQETQYF
j_call: TRBJ1-1; d_call: -; v_call: TRBV29-1; clone_size: -; cdr3_nt: TGCAGCGGCCGTTTACAGAGTTTGAACACTGAAGCTTTCTTT; cdr3_aa: CSGRLQSLNTEAFF
j_call: TRBJ1-6; d_call: TRBD1; v_call: TRBV18; clone_size: -; cdr3_nt: TGTGCCAGCTCACCGACAGGGAGCTCCTATAATTCACCCCTCCACTTT; cdr3_aa: CASSPTGSSYNSPLHF